This paragraph covers one T cell receptor (beta chain) sequence. Its target antigen remains unknown. The sample holds no much larger clone one base away, and base qualities are not on file. Participants were included only if at least one PBMC sample before ART initiation and at least two post-ART samples were available. Treatment was received in the United States of America by all participants with HIV. Cryopreserved samples of 1-10 million PBMC were thawed and washed before DNA extraction. At the time of the earliest PBMC sample for each participant with HIV, ages ranged from roughly 23 to 60 years. PBMC samples were contributed by each participant from 1-4 timepoints before ART initiation and 2-8 timepoints after ART initiation, with a median of 7 samples. For every participant, serial HIV viral load, CD4+ T-cell count, ART history and demographic data were obtained. A Qiagen kit on a QIAcube was used to extract genomic DNA from unsorted PBMC, with samples processed in batches of 12.

These data are taken from a study of long-term antiretroviral therapy in people with HIV (dated by TCRdb to 2022 to 2024). General notes on the study: The earliest samples were collected roughly a decade before the 2015 WHO recommendation for immediate ART, at a time when ART was usually postponed until CD4 counts fell. A retrospective serial study tested whether ART initiation and durable HIV suppression were associated with changes in peripheral blood TRB repertoire composition and diversity. About 40% of the 30 participants with HIV were female. A total of about 180 cryopreserved PBMC samples were contributed to the cohort by 30 adults with confirmed HIV infection, with samples collected serially over a mean of approximately six years (range 1-12). No cross-contamination during QIAcube processing was seen in test extractions of a monoclonal T-cell line run alongside roughly 35 polyclonal samples. Broader findings and caveats from the paper: Starting ART was linked to a significant rise in TRB diversity, yet even after long-term ART the diversity remained significantly lower than in transplant donor controls. Because pre-ART samples had limited cell numbers, profiling was done on unsorted PBMC rather than on sorted CD4+ and CD8+ T cells. Inferences about post-ART repertoire changes are limited because no data were available on ART adherence, viral resistance or therapy changes. HIV repertoires had narrower CDR3 length ranges than controls, and the network structure suggested an antigen-experienced repertoire that shifted only slightly toward naive after ART. Because PBMC availability was limited, only the TCR beta chain was sequenced, with no alpha chain pairing. At every time point, the repertoire was dominated by expanded TRB clones first identified before ART initiation, although this dominance fluctuated and, in many PLHIV, declined after ART. Samples dated from about 2003 to 2018, and the ART regimens used may be less effective than current ones.

The CDR3 spans 17 residues, from the cysteine through the phenylalanine. Only the CDR3 portion is preserved as DNA: 51 bases, with reading frame beginning at the first base. V is cut back by 4 bases and J by 4 bases, with 11 bases in the junction unmatched. Via the germline V gene (reference sequence), CDR1 is LNHDA and CDR2 SQIVND. The immunoSEQ hsTCRB v3.0 assay was used at survey level resolution to sequence the TRB variable region. TRB sequencing targeted a depth of roughly 35,000-55,000 T-cell genomes per sample. An Illumina MiSeq with a v3 150-cycle kit was used to sequence the pooled TRB libraries. Regarding the original processing steps: Repertoire analysis was run in R within a reproducible Nextflow workflow that covered QC, data transformation and analysis. LymphoSeq2, an R package for exploring AIRR-Seq data, was used to implement custom analyses. Several samples that yielded fewer than 5000 total TRB sequences were excluded, so that under 200 HIV repertoires were analyzed. Of the approximately 190 retained HIV repertoires, some 60 were collected before and around 130 after ART initiation. Repertoires were downsampled to 5000 TRB nucleotide sequences, with summary statistics averaged over 100 downsampling iterations. The analysis kept only TRB sequences whose CDR3 regions were at least seven amino acids long. A Shannon entropy-derived clonality score and the Gini coefficient were used to measure diversity. In the repertoire networks, any two of the top 5000 CDR3 amino acid sequences were linked whenever the two sequences differed by an edit distance of one. For TRB CDR3 amino acid sequences, antigen specificity groups and MHC restriction were predicted with GLIPH2. Known CMV, EBV, HIV or tissue antigen associations were flagged by matching CDR3 amino acid sequences against VDJdb and McPAS-TCR. Pre-ART, post-ART and control groups were compared with Wilcoxon signed-rank tests and Holm-Bonferroni correction. As stored in TCRdb, this immuneACCESS dataset retains in-frame rearrangements with V and J assigned. A fraction of the clones does not appear; measured against another copy, unresolved V genes explain less than half of the discrepancy, and the remainder lacks a known reason. For V, J and clone size, that table is used; D and trimming come from the DNA. The sample table records tens of thousands of clones; 90% to 95% of these occur just once. The top ten clonotypes cover less than 3.5% of the sample.

The chain employs TRBV19 and TRBJ2-1; the central 9 bases match TRBD2. Source: unsorted PBMCs, taken 3.7 years after starting antiretroviral therapy. The clonotype was recovered from a woman aged 50 to 65 with HIV. The CDR3 protein: CASSRGGGAISYNEQFF. The DNA sequence is TGTGCCAGTAGTAGAGGCGGGGGGGCAATTTCATACAATGAGCAGTTCTTC.